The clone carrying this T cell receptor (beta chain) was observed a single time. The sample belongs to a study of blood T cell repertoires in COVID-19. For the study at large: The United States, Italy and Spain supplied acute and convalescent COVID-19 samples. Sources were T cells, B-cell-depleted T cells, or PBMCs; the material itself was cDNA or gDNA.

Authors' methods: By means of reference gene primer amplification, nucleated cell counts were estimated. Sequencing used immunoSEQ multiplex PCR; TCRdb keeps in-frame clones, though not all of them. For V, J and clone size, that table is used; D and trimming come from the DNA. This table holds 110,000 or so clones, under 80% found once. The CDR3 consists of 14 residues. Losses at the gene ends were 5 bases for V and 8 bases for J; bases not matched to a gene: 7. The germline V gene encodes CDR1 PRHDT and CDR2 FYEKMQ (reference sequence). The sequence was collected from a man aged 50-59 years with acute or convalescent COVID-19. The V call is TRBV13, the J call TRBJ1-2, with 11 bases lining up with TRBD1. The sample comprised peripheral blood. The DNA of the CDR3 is TGTGCCAGCAGCCCTAGGACAGGGGGCAGGGGCTACACCTTC. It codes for CASSPRTGGRGYTF.